This section outlines one TCR beta chain sequence together with its context. One entry per CDR3 protein, called by TCRdb with MiXCR from the PCR reads. The sample consists of over 100,000 distinct CDR3 sequences, about 32% of them appearing once. The CDR3 contains 13 residues. V gave up 4 bases and J gave up 4 bases, with 12 bases separating them. CDR1 is SGHRS, CDR2 YFSETQ, per germline. The entry originates in a study of molecular identifiers for immune sequencing clone quantification. This receptor was taken from a human donor in good health. Some libraries in this study had Jurkat cell RNA spiked in. The rearrangement uses TRBV5-1 and TRBJ2-7; D is possibly TRBD1 (5 bases). The sequencing sample was made of naive CD8+ T cells from blood, with Jurkat cell RNA spiked in. This sample's subset: FACS-sorted CD8+CD4-CCR7+CD45RA+ naive T cells. This CDR3 is CASSPDSSYEQYF. DNA of the CDR3: TGCGCCAGCAGCCCAGACAGTTCTTACGAGCAGTACTTC.